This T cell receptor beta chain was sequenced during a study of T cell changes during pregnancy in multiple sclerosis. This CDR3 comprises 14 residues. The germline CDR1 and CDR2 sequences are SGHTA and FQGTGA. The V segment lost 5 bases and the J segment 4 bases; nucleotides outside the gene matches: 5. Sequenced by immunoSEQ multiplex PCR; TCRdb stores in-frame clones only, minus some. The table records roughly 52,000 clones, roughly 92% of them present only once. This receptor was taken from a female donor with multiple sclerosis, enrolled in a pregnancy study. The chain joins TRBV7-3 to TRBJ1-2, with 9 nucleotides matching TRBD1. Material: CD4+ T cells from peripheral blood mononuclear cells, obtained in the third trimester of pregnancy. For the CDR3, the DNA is TGTGCCAGCAGCCAGTCGACAGGGGGCTATGGCTACACCTTC. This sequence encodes CASSQSTGGYGYTF.